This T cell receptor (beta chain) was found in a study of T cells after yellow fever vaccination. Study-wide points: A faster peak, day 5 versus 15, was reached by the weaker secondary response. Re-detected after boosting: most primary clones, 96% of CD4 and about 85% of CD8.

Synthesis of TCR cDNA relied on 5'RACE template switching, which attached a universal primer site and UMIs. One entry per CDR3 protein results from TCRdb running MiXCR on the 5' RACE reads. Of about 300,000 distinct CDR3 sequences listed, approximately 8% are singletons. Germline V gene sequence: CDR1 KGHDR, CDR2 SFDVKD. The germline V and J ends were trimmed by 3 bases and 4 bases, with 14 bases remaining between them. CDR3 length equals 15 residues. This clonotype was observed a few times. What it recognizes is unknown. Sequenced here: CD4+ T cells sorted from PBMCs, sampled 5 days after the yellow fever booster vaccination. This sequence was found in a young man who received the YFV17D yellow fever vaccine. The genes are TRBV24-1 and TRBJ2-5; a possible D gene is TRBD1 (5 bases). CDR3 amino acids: CATSDGWGPPETQYF. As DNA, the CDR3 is TGTGCCACCAGTGATGGGTGGGGCCCCCCAGAGACCCAGTACTTC.